This T cell receptor (beta chain) was retrieved from a study of cytomegalovirus exposure and HLA in healthy donors. The PCR contained 60 Vbeta and 13 Jbeta primers. The table came from immunoSEQ multiplex PCR; TCRdb's copy has only in-frame clones and leaves some out. In the table there are about 120,000 clones, less than 80% of which are singletons. V was shortened by 4 bases and J by 3 bases, with 13 bases between the two germline ends. Germline V gene data show CDR1 as MNHNS and CDR2 as SASEGT. This CDR3 contains 14 residues. Concerning this clone itself: The antigen remains undetermined.

Notes on the study in general: There were several of the most significant clusters that appeared linked to common viral pathogens in a later analysis. When a later analysis compared HLA-associated TCR beta chains with equally common others, the HLA-associated chains turned out to be more clonally expanded and to have lower generation probabilities. Prior analysis indicated that the majority of TCR beta V segments exhibited productivity approximately 90% or approximately 30% of the time. From TCR beta sequences, most subjects' HLA-A and HLA-B alleles were reportedly predicted accurately.

The material sequenced was PBMCs. The sequence derives from a man aged 35 to 55 in good health and CMV-seropositive. The genes are TRBV6-1 and TRBJ2-7; TRBD2 is a possible D gene (5 bases). The CDR3 DNA is TGTGCCAGCAGTGCCGACTACCGGGTCTACGAGCAGTACTTC. This translates into CASSADYRVYEQYF.